Below, one T cell receptor beta chain is given with its context. The antigen remains unidentified. At one boundary the junction diverges from the germline segment, which might be a read error. Loaded into unsorted PBMC replicate PCRs was about 310 ng DNA, roughly 30,000 T cell genomes. Sequencing used immunoSEQ multiplex PCR; TCRdb keeps in-frame clones, though not all of them. The data show 450,000 to 500,000 clones, with approximately 84% seen just once and approximately 12% held by the top ten. This CDR3 comprises 15 residues. In germline, CDR1 is MNHNY, CDR2 SVGAGI (reference sequence). The data belong to a study of shared clonotypes between healthy human individuals. Findings of the study overall: Limited genetic and exposure-history diversity came from having few donors.

The material sequenced was PBMCs. This receptor was taken from a woman aged 40 to 50 in good health. Some clones in this sample may be carry-over from other donors' samples. J is TRBJ2-7 and V is TRBV6-6; 8 positions agree with TRBD1. In DNA form, the CDR3 reads TGTGCCAGCAGTTACTCTAAGGACAGGGCCTACGAGCAGTGCTTC. Its protein is CASSYSKDRAYEQCF.